This T cell receptor (beta chain) was identified in a study of T cell responses to AZD1222 COVID-19 vaccine. Only in-frame clones appear in the TCRdb table, and some are missing; sequencing was by immunoSEQ multiplex PCR. The sample records 180,000 or so clones, about 94% being singletons. The CDR3 is 12 amino acids. The junction had 7 bases not matched to a gene; V was cut back by 10 bases and J by 5 bases. Germline values: CDR1 MNHEY, CDR2 SMNVEV (reference sequence). Sample: peripheral blood, taken 28 days after the second AZD1222 dose. V is TRBV27 and J is TRBJ1-2; 7 bases are shared with TRBD1. This receptor was taken from an adult who received the AZD1222 COVID-19 vaccine. In nucleotides, the CDR3 is TGTGCCACCGGGGGCAGGGGGTATGGCTACACCTTC. It yields the protein CATGGRGYGYTF.